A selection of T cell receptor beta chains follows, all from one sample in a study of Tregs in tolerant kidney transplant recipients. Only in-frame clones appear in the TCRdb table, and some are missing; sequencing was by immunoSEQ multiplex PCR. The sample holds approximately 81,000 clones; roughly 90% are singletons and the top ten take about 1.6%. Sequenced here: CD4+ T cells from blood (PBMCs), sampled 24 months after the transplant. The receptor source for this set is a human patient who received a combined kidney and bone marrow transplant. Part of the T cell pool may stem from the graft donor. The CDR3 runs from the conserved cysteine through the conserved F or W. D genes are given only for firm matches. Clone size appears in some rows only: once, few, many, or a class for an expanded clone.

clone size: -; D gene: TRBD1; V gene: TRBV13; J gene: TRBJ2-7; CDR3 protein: CASSSTGGGYEQYF; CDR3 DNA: TGTGCCAGCAGCTCGACAGGGGGAGGATACGAGCAGTACTTC
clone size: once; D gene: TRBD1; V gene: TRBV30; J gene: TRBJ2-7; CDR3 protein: CAWRLTSGTGTQYF; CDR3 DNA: TGTGCCTGGAGACTTACTTCCGGGACAGGGACTCAGTACTTC
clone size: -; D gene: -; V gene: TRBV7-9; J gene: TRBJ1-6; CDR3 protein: CASKVGGGNYNSPLHF; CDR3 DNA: TGTGCCAGCAAAGTTGGGGGGGGAAACTATAATTCCCCCCTCCACTTT
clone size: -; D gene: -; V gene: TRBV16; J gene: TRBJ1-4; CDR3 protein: CASSSTLINEKLFF; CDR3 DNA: TGTGCCAGCAGCTCGACATTGATTAATGAAAAACTGTTTTTT
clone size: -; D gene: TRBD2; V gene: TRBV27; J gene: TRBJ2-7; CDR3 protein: CASRSGGVSHEQYF; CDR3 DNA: TGTGCCAGCAGAAGCGGGGGGGTCTCTCACGAGCAGTACTTC
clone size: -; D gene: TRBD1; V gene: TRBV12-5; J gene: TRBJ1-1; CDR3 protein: CASGSRGTGNTEAFF; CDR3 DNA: TGTGCTAGTGGTTCGCGAGGGACAGGGAACACTGAAGCTTTCTTT
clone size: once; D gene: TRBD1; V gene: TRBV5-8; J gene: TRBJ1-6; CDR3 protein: CASSGGQGVYSPLHF; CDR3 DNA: TGTGCCAGCAGCGGGGGACAGGGGGTGTATTCACCCCTCCACTTT
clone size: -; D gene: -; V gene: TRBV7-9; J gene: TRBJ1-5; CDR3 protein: CASSLATGDQPQHF; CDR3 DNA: TGTGCCAGCAGCTTAGCGACGGGGGATCAGCCCCAGCATTTT
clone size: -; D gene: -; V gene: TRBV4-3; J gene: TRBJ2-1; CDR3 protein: CASSQDLGLVFF; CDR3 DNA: TGCGCCAGCAGCCAAGATTTGGGACTCGTGTTCTTC
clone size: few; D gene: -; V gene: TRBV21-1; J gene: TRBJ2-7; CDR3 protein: CASSKIRDYSYEQYF; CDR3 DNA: TGTGCCAGCAGCAAGATCCGGGACTACTCCTACGAGCAGTACTTC
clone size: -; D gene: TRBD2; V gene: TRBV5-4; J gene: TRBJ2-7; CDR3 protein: CASSPFGGDRSEQYF; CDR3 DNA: TGTGCCAGCAGCCCCTTTGGGGGGGATAGGTCCGAGCAGTACTTC
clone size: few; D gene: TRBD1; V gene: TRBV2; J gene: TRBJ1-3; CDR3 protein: CASSERQGRGNTIYF; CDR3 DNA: TGTGCCAGCAGTGAAAGACAGGGTCGAGGAAACACCATATATTTT
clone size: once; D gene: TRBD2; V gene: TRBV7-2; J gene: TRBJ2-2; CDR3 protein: CASSLASGVYTGELFF; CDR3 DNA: TGTGCCAGCAGCTTAGCTAGCGGGGTCTACACCGGGGAGCTGTTTTTT
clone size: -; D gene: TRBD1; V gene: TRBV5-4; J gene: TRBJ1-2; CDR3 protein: CASSLGIGQGAVGYTF; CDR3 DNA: TGTGCCAGCAGCTTGGGAATCGGACAGGGGGCTGTAGGCTACACCTTC
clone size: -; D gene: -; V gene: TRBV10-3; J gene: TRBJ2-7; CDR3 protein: CAISEGRGTYEQYF; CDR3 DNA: TGTGCCATCAGTGAGGGTAGGGGCACGTACGAGCAGTACTTC
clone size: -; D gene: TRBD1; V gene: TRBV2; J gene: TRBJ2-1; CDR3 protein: CASSAMTGVVEQFF; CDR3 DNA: TGTGCCAGCAGTGCAATGACAGGGGTAGTTGAGCAGTTCTTC
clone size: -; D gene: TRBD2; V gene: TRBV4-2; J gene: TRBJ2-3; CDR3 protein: CASSQAGGVRLGQYF; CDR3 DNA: TGTGCCAGCAGCCAGGCGGGGGGGGTCCGTTTGGGGCAGTATTTT
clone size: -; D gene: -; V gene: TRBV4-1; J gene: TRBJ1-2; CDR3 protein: CASSPMLQAYGYTF; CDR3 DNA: TGCGCCAGCAGCCCCATGTTACAGGCCTATGGCTACACCTTC